This T cell receptor beta chain came from a study of blood T cell repertoires in COVID-19. Either two negative PCRs, clearance, or symptom resolution qualified Cohort 3 donors as recovered. The CDR3 spans 15 residues. V was cut by 4 bases and J by 1 base, with 11 bases left in between. Germline assignment: CDR1 MNHEY and CDR2 SVGEGT. Method: immunoSEQ multiplex PCR; TCRdb's copy keeps in-frame clones and lacks some. The profile shows hundreds of thousands of clones, about nine tenths of them singletons. The source of this sequence is a woman aged 40 to 50 who had recovered from COVID-19. Sequenced sample: PBMCs or T cells enriched from blood (not recorded which). The chain links TRBV6-2 or TRBV6-3 to TRBJ1-5; D possibly corresponds to TRBD1 (5 bases). As DNA, the CDR3 is TGTGCCAGCAGTTTTGCGGGGCAGAGCAATCAGCCCCAGCATTTT. Protein sequence: CASSFAGQSNQPQHF.